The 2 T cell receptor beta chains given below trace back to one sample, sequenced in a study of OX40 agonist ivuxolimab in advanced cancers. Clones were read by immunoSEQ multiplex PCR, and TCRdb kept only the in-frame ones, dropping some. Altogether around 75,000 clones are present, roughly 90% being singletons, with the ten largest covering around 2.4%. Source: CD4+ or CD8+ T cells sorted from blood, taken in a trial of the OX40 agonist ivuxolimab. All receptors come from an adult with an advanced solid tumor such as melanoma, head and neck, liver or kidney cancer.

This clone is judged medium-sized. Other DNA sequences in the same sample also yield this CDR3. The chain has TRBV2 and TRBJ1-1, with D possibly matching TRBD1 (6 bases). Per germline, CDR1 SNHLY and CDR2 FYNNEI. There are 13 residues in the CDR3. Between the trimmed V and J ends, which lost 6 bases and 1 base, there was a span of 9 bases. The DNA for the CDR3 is TGTGCCAGCAGCGGACAGCCGAACACTGAAGCTTTCTTT. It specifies CASSGQPNTEAFF. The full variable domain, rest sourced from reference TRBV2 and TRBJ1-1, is EPEVTQTPSHQVTQMGQEVILRCVPISNHLYFYWYRQILGQKVEFLVSFYNNEISEKSEIFDDQFSVERPDGSNFTLKIRSTKLEDSAMYFCASSGQPNTEAFFGQGTRLTVV.

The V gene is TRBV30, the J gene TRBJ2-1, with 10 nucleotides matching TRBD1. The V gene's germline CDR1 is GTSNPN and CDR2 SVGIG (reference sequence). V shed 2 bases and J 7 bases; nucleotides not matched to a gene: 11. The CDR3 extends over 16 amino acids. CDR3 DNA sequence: TGTGCCTGGAGTTCTCCCGGGACAGGGGCACAGAATGAGCAGTTCTTC. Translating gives CAWSSPGTGAQNEQFF.